This is a list of T cell receptor beta chains from one sample in a study of cytomegalovirus exposure and HLA in healthy donors. Data came from immunoSEQ multiplex PCR; TCRdb stores just in-frame clones and leaves some out. The data hold about 140,000 clones, with less than 85% observed a single time. Input material: PBMCs. The receptors originated from a man between 35 and 55 years old in good health and CMV-seropositive. CDR3s include the opening cysteine and the closing phenylalanine or tryptophan. D genes are given only for firm matches. The size field is filled for only some rows; it gives once, few, many or a size class.

TRBJ2-4	TRBD1	TRBV2	-	TGTGCCAGCAATAGGGGACAGGAAAACATTCAGTACTTC	CASNRGQENIQYF
TRBJ2-7	TRBD1	TRBV5-6	-	TGTGCCAGCAGCGGAACCGGGACAGGGAACTACGAGCAGTACTTC	CASSGTGTGNYEQYF
TRBJ2-2	-	TRBV5-1	-	TGCGCCAGCAGCTTGACAGGGAGTCCCGGGGAGCTGTTTTTT	CASSLTGSPGELFF
TRBJ1-4	-	TRBV5-6	-	TGTGCCAGCAGCTTGCGGGGGGTCCATAATGAAAAACTGTTTTTT	CASSLRGVHNEKLFF
TRBJ2-7	-	TRBV5-4	-	TGTGCCAGCAGCTCCAAAAGTCTAGCGCCCTACGAGCAGTACTTC	CASSSKSLAPYEQYF
TRBJ2-2	-	TRBV5-5	once	TGTGCCAGCAGCTTGAGGGGAAGACAGGACTACACCGGGGAGCTGTTTTTT	CASSLRGRQDYTGELFF
TRBJ2-7	-	TRBV2	-	TGTGCCAGCAGAGTCCTGGGGGGTACGGCCTACGAGCAGTACTTC	CASRVLGGTAYEQYF
TRBJ2-7	TRBD2	TRBV19	few	TGTGCCAGTAGTCCGGGACTAGGCAACTACGAGCAGTACTTC	CASSPGLGNYEQYF
TRBJ2-7	-	TRBV6-6	few	TGTGCCAGCAATATGGGGGGTGAGCAGTACTTC	CASNMGGEQYF
TRBJ1-1	TRBD1	TRBV5-1	few	TGCGCCAGCAGCTTGGGGGCGTACAGGGGAACCACTGAAGCTTTCTTT	CASSLGAYRGTTEAFF
TRBJ2-2	TRBD1	TRBV5-4	-	TGTGCCAGCAGCTTGGGGACAGGGTCCCCCGGGGAGCTGTTTTTT	CASSLGTGSPGELFF
TRBJ1-1	TRBD1	TRBV9	-	TGTGCCAGCAGCGTCTGGACAGGCCTGAACACTGAAGCTTTCTTT	CASSVWTGLNTEAFF
TRBJ2-1	-	TRBV4-1	-	TGCGCCAGCAGCTACGTACAGGGTAACAATGAGCAGTTCTTC	CASSYVQGNNEQFF
TRBJ2-3	TRBD1	TRBV7-9	-	TGTGCCAGCAGCTTAGGGGACAGCCGATGGGATACGCAGTATTTT	CASSLGDSRWDTQYF
TRBJ1-2	-	TRBV28	-	TGTGCCAGCAGTTTAAGGCTGAGGGTGGAACCGCGAGGCTACACCTTC	CASSLRLRVEPRGYTF
TRBJ1-2	-	TRBV29-1	-	TGCAGCGTAATAGCGGGGGATGGCTACACCTTC	CSVIAGDGYTF
TRBJ1-2	TRBD1	TRBV10-3	-	TGTGCCATCAGTGAGTCAGGGGGCGCGTCCGTTGGCTACACCTTC	CAISESGGASVGYTF
TRBJ2-5	-	TRBV5-1	-	TGCGCCAGCAGCCCAAATGGGCAGACCCAGTACTTC	CASSPNGQTQYF
TRBJ1-4	-	TRBV5-1	-	TGCGCCAGCAGCTACGGAGATGAAAAACTGTTTTTT	CASSYGDEKLFF
TRBJ1-2	-	TRBV2	-	TGTGCCAGCAGATCGCCCGTGGACAGTGACTATGGCTACACCTTC	CASRSPVDSDYGYTF
TRBJ2-1	TRBD1	TRBV4-3	-	TGCGCCAGCAGCCAAGTGAGTTGGACAGGGGGCGACGATGAGCAGTTCTTC	CASSQVSWTGGDDEQFF
TRBJ1-2	TRBD1	TRBV28	-	TGTGCCAGCAGCCTCGGACAGGGAACCTATGGCTACACCTTC	CASSLGQGTYGYTF